These 29 T cell receptor beta chains were all obtained from the same sample, sequenced in a study of cytomegalovirus exposure and HLA in healthy donors (dated by TCRdb to the late 2010s). The library was produced with the immunoSEQ multiplex PCR assay. For the multiplex PCR, a mixture combining 60 forward primers for TCR Vbeta segments and 13 reverse primers for TCR Jbeta segments was used. The table was pulled from immuneACCESS by TCRdb, which kept in-frame rearrangements only. Such tables lose some clones; where checked, under half of the loss comes from unresolved V genes, and the rest has no known cause. The sample profile shows about 50,000 clones; 82% of them were found once. The top ten constitute more than 1.5% of the sample. Sequenced input: PBMCs. The receptor source for this set is a man between 25 and 39 years old in good health and CMV-seronegative.

The chain employs TRBV11-3 and TRBJ2-1; 11 bases align to TRBD2. Per germline, CDR1 SGHNT and CDR2 YENEEA. The CDR3 length is 18 residues. J was trimmed by 9 bases and V by 4 bases; bases with no gene match: 17. The DNA of the CDR3 is TGTGCCAGCAGCTCCCAATGGAAACTAGCGGGAGTCCTGGGTGAGCAGTTCTTC. As protein: CASSSQWKLAGVLGEQFF.

J is TRBJ2-1 and V is TRBV9; tentatively, D is TRBD1 (5 bases). The V end lost 3 bases, the J end lost 1 base, and 14 bases lay between the germline ends. The CDR3 consists of 16 residues. Germline V gene sequence: CDR1 SGDLS, CDR2 YYNGEE. The CDR3 loop reads CASSENAGFSYNEQFF. The CDR3 DNA follows: TGTGCCAGCAGCGAGAATGCAGGGTTTTCCTACAATGAGCAGTTCTTC.

The rearrangement links TRBV5-1 to TRBJ2-1; TRBD2 agrees at 10 bases. Trimming at V came to 4 bases and at J to 5 bases, leaving 6 bases not matched to a gene. Germline V gene sequence: CDR1 SGHRS, CDR2 YFSETQ. CDR3 size: 15 residues. CDR3 nucleotides: TGCGCCAGCAGCCCTACTAGCGGGGTAAACAATGAGCAGTTCTTC. Translating gives CASSPTSGVNNEQFF.

The gene calls are TRBV30 and TRBJ2-5, with unresolved D. Germline V gene lookup returns CDR1 GTSNPN and CDR2 SVGIG (reference sequence). The CDR3 has 11 amino acids. Between the trimmed V and J ends, which lost 4 bases and 0 bases, there was a span of 3 bases. CDR3 sequence (DNA): TGTGCCTGGACGGACCAAGAGACCCAGTACTTC. Residues: CAWTDQETQYF.

The chain carries TRBV4-1 and TRBJ2-7; 10 nucleotides agree with TRBD1. Germline CDR1 reads MGHRA; CDR2 reads YSYEKL. The V segment lost 0 bases and the J segment 2 bases; nucleotides outside the gene matches: 10. The CDR3 covers 18 residues. The CDR3 coding sequence is TGCGCCAGCAGCCAAGAGAGGGACAGGGGCAGGTTAACCTACGAGCAGTACTTC. Its protein is CASSQERDRGRLTYEQYF.

The J gene is TRBJ2-1, the V gene TRBV7-6; 8 bases match TRBD2. The CDR3 is 17 residues long. Germline assignment: CDR1 SGHVS and CDR2 FNYEAQ. V was clipped by 11 bases and J by 3 bases; unmatched bases: 18. The CDR3 region has the DNA TGTGCCCCCCGGGGGAGCGGGAGTACCCGATACTACAATGAGCAGTTCTTC. This codes for CAPRGSGSTRYYNEQFF.

The chain combines TRBV21-1 with TRBJ2-1; no check of the table's D call, TRBD2, against the DNA was made. TRBV21-1 is an annotated pseudogene. The CDR3 consists of 20 residues. This CDR3 is CASSKAPLSGAQSSYNEQFF. CDR3 sequence (DNA): TGTGCCAGCAGCAAAGCGCCATTGTCTGGAGCCCAGAGCTCCTACAATGAGCAGTTCTTC.

The rearrangement links TRBV18 to TRBJ1-2; no reliable D call. Looked up from germline, CDR1 is KGHSH and CDR2 is LQKENI. The V and J ends lost 2 bases and 8 bases respectively, with 15 bases between them. The CDR3 runs 14 residues. Here the CDR3 DNA reads TGTGCCAGCTCACCATCGGCAGATGCTAGGGGCTACACCTTC. Translation: CASSPSADARGYTF.

This rearrangement joins TRBV12-2 to TRBJ2-2; the table's D call, TRBD1, has no DNA check behind it. TRBV12-2 is a recognized pseudogene. The CDR3 has 13 amino acids. CDR3 loop: CASRDRLTGELFF. CDR3 in DNA: TGTGCATCCCGGGACAGACTCACCGGGGAGCTGTTTTTT.

The chain carries TRBV13 and TRBJ2-3; 7 nucleotides agree with TRBD2. This CDR3 comprises 16 residues. Trimming removed 2 bases from V and 0 bases from J; junction bases left unmatched: 5. Per the germline V gene, CDR1 is PRHDT and CDR2 is FYEKMQ (reference sequence). The CDR3 region is CASSLYSGSSTDTQYF. The CDR3 bases are TGTGCCAGCAGCTTATATAGCGGGTCTAGCACAGATACGCAGTATTTT.

J is TRBJ2-2 and V is TRBV5-6; 8 bases fit TRBD1. The V segment lost 6 bases and the J segment 5 bases; nucleotides outside the gene matches: 3. This CDR3 is 13 amino acids long. Germline V gene sequence: CDR1 SGHDT, CDR2 YYEEEE. CDR3 loop: CASIRTGTGELFF. CDR3 bases: TGTGCCAGCATCAGGACAGGGACCGGGGAGCTGTTTTTT.

V is TRBV6-1 and J is TRBJ1-2, with D possibly being TRBD1 (5 bases). The length of the CDR3 is 15 residues. From germline, CDR1 is MNHNS and CDR2 SASEGT. Trimming took 3 bases from V and 2 from J, leaving 13 bases between them. The CDR3 DNA sequence: TGTGCCAGCAGTGATTCCCGGGGACTAAACTATGGCTACACCTTC. As protein: CASSDSRGLNYGYTF.

The gene calls are TRBV11-1 and TRBJ1-2; TRBD1 aligns across 8 bases. Germline lookup yields CDR1 SGHAT and CDR2 FQDESV (reference sequence). V was pared by 4 bases and J by 7 bases, with 8 bases of the junction left unmatched. The CDR3 is 14 amino acids. This CDR3 reads CASSSGQGIGGYTF. The DNA of the CDR3 is TGTGCCAGCAGCTCCGGACAGGGAATAGGTGGCTACACCTTC. The complete variable domain, with remaining parts taken from reference TRBV11-1 and TRBJ1-2, reads EAEVAQSPRYKITEKSQAVAFWCDPISGHATLYWYRQILGQGPELLVQFQDESVVDDSQLPKDRFSAERLKGVDSTLKIQPAELGDSAMYLCASSSGQGIGGYTFGSGTRLTVV.

This clone was recorded a few times. V is TRBV5-1 and J is TRBJ2-7; tentative D call: TRBD1 (6 bases). There are 17 residues in the CDR3. Germline CDR1 reads SGHRS; CDR2 reads YFSETQ. V lost 0 bases to trimming and J lost 2 bases, with 18 bases between them. The CDR3 nucleotides read TGCGCCAGCAGCTTGGGGTTTGGGACACCCTCTCCCTACGAGCAGTACTTC. This encodes CASSLGFGTPSPYEQYF.

The chain is built from TRBV2 and TRBJ1-2, with TRBD1 as a possible D gene (6 bases). Deletions cut 6 bases from V and 2 bases from J, with 13 bases between. The CDR3 has 14 residues. The germline V gene has CDR1 SNHLY and CDR2 FYNNEI. CDR3 sequence: CASSRDNQNYGYTF. The CDR3 nucleotides read TGTGCCAGCAGCCGGGACAATCAGAACTATGGCTACACCTTC.

The CDR3 is CASSSPGTSGAGEQFF. The CDR3 nucleotides read TGTGCCAGCAGTTCGCCCGGGACTAGCGGGGCCGGTGAGCAGTTCTTC. V usage is TRBV28 and J usage is TRBJ2-1, with 13 bases lining up with TRBD2. This CDR3 contains 16 residues. CDR1 is MDHEN and CDR2 is SYDVKM in the germline V gene. V was clipped by 4 bases and J by 9 bases; unmatched bases: 9.

The rearrangement links TRBV7-8 to TRBJ2-1; D is possibly TRBD2 (5 bases). The CDR3 runs to 17 residues. With 5 bases removed from V and 3 bases from J, the gap between germline ends came to 20 bases. From germline, CDR1 is SGHVS and CDR2 FQNEAQ. The CDR3 nucleotides read TGTGCCAGCAGCCGACCGCAACGGACGGGATACTACAATGAGCAGTTCTTC. This sequence encodes CASSRPQRTGYYNEQFF.

The CDR3 region has the DNA TGTGCCAGCAGTTACTCGGCCAGCTCCTACGAGCAGTACTTC. Encoded protein: CASSYSASSYEQYF. The rearrangement links TRBV6-5 to TRBJ2-7; D unclear. Per the germline V gene, CDR1 is MNHEY and CDR2 is SVGAGI. V was cut by 0 bases and J by 0 bases, with 6 bases left in between. This CDR3 spans 14 amino acids.

The rearrangement links TRBV5-8 to TRBJ2-7; D possibly corresponds to TRBD1 (6 bases). V was pared by 3 bases and J by 7 bases, with 11 bases between. The CDR3 is 12 amino acids. Germline lookup yields CDR1 SGHTS and CDR2 YDEGEE. Written as DNA, the CDR3 is TGTGCCAGCAGCTACAGGGTCGGAGAGCAGTACTTC. Translating it yields CASSYRVGEQYF.

The chain employs TRBV5-1 and TRBJ1-2, with TRBD1 as a possible D gene (6 bases). The CDR3 loop spans 16 amino acids. V dropped 0 bases and J dropped 4 bases, with 16 bases sitting between them. Germline-derived CDR1 and CDR2 are SGHRS and YFSETQ. The chain's CDR3 is CASSLGGHIPSYGYTF. CDR3 DNA: TGCGCCAGCAGCTTGGGGGGACATATACCAAGCTATGGCTACACCTTC.

The chain is built from TRBV4-2 and TRBJ1-4; no reliable D call. The CDR3 runs to 13 residues. Germline CDR1 and CDR2: LGHNA and YNFKEQ. The ends were cut back, 0 bases at V and 11 bases at J, with 10 bases in the middle. The CDR3 coding sequence is TGTGCCAGCAGCCAAGATCGGGAAGCGAAACTGTTTTTT. Translation: CASSQDREAKLFF.

The V and J genes are TRBV4-2 and TRBJ2-1, with 9 bases fitting TRBD1. The CDR3 consists of 18 residues. The germline V gene has CDR1 LGHNA and CDR2 YNFKEQ. With 0 bases clipped from V and 6 bases from J, the junction kept 12 bases outside the gene matches. As DNA, the CDR3 is TGTGCCAGCAGCCAAGATTGGCCTCAACCGGGACAGGGCAATGAGCAGTTCTTC. Translating gives CASSQDWPQPGQGNEQFF.

The genes are TRBV28 and TRBJ1-4; D ambiguous. The germline V gene has CDR1 MDHEN and CDR2 SYDVKM. Trimming took 3 bases from V and 3 from J, leaving 11 bases between them. The CDR3 totals 15 residues. In DNA form, the CDR3 reads TGTGCCAGCAGTTTCAGTGCCGGGGCTAATGAAAAACTGTTTTTT. Its protein is CASSFSAGANEKLFF. Using reference TRBV28 and TRBJ1-4 for the parts outside the CDR3, the full variable domain is DVKVTQSSRYLVKRTGEKVFLECVQDMDHENMFWYRQDPGLGLRLIYFSYDVKMKEKGDIPEGYSVSREKKERFSLILESASTNQTSMYLCASSFSAGANEKLFFGSGTQLSVL.

The gene calls are TRBV7-8 and TRBJ2-1, with D perhaps matching TRBD1 (6 bases). V gave up 7 bases and J gave up 5 bases, with 12 bases separating them. The germline V gene encodes CDR1 SGHVS and CDR2 FQNEAQ. The CDR3 extends over 13 amino acids. The CDR3 is CASKDRRDNEQFF. The CDR3 DNA sequence: TGTGCCAGCAAAGACAGGCGAGACAATGAGCAGTTCTTC. Filled out from reference TRBV7-8 and TRBJ2-1, the complete variable domain reads GAGVSQSPRYKVAKRGQDVALRCDPISGHVSLFWYQQALGQGPEFLTYFQNEAQLDKSGLPSDRFFAERPEGSVSTLKIQRTQQEDSAVYLCASKDRRDNEQFFGPGTRLTVL.

The V call is TRBV28, the J call TRBJ2-5, with TRBD2 as a possible D gene (5 bases). V was pared by 6 bases and J by 3 bases, with 11 bases between. The CDR3 runs 13 residues. The germline V gene has CDR1 MDHEN and CDR2 SYDVKM. CDR3 DNA: TGTGCCAGCAGCACGGCCGGGGAAGAGACCCAGTACTTC. Protein: CASSTAGEETQYF. The variable domain in full, with the rest retrieved from reference TRBV28 and TRBJ2-5, is DVKVTQSSRYLVKRTGEKVFLECVQDMDHENMFWYRQDPGLGLRLIYFSYDVKMKEKGDIPEGYSVSREKKERFSLILESASTNQTSMYLCASSTAGEETQYFGPGTRLLVL.

The chain joins TRBV5-1 to TRBJ2-2; D remains unclear. The CDR3 totals 14 residues. The germline V gene encodes CDR1 SGHRS and CDR2 YFSETQ. With 1 base removed from V and 1 base from J, the gap between germline ends came to 5 bases. The CDR3 loop reads CASSLSGNTGELFF. The CDR3 coding sequence is TGCGCCAGCAGCTTGTCAGGGAACACCGGGGAGCTGTTTTTT.

The rearrangement joins TRBV7-9 to TRBJ2-1; 7 bases map to TRBD1. Germline lookup yields CDR1 SEHNR and CDR2 FQNEAQ (reference sequence). The junction had 9 bases not matched to a gene; V was cut back by 7 bases and J by 3 bases. The CDR3 loop spans 15 amino acids. CDR3 DNA sequence: TGTGCCAGCACTTCCGGGACAGTCGTCTACAATGAGCAGTTCTTC. It codes for CASTSGTVVYNEQFF.

In its sample, this clone was seen once. The gene calls are TRBV4-1 and TRBJ2-1; TRBD2 agrees at 10 bases. Germline V gene data show CDR1 as MGHRA and CDR2 as YSYEKL. V was pared by 7 bases and J by 7 bases, with 7 bases of the junction left unmatched. This CDR3 has 14 amino acids. CDR3: CASNSGGAENEQFF. The CDR3 bases are TGCGCCAGCAACAGCGGGGGGGCCGAGAATGAGCAGTTCTTC.

A word on this clone: Other DNA sequences in this sample translate to the same CDR3. The chain recombines TRBV30 with TRBJ1-6; no firm D call. V shed 2 bases and J shed 6 bases, with 14 bases lying between them. Germline CDR1 and CDR2: GTSNPN and SVGIG (reference sequence). The CDR3 runs to 15 residues. CDR3 protein: CAWSQAGTSNSPLHF. CDR3 in DNA: TGTGCCTGGAGTCAGGCAGGAACCTCTAATTCACCCCTCCACTTT.